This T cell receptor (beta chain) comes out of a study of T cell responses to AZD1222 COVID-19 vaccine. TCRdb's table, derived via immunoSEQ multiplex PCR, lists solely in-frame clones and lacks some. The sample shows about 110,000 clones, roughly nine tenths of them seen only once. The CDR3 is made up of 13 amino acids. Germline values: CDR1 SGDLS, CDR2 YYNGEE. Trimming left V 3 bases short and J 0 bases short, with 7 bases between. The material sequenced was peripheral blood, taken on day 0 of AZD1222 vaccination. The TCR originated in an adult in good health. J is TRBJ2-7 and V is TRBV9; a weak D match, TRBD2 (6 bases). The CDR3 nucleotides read TGTGCCAGCAGCGAGACTAGCTCCTACGAGCAGTACTTC. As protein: CASSETSSYEQYF.